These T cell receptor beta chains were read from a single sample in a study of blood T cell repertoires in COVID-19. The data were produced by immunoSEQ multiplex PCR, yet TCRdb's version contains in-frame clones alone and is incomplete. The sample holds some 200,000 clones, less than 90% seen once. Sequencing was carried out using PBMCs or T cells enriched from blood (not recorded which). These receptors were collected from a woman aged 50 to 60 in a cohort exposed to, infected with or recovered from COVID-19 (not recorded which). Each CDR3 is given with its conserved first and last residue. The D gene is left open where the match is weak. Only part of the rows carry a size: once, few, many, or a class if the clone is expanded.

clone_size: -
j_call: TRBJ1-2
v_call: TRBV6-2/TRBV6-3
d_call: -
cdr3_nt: TGTGCCAGCAGTTACACCACAGGGAGTCAGGGCTACACCTTC
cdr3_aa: CASSYTTGSQGYTF

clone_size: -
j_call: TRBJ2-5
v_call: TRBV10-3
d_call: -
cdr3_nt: TGTGCCATCAGTGAGTCGCGGGTTGCAGAGACCCAGTACTTC
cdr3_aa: CAISESRVAETQYF

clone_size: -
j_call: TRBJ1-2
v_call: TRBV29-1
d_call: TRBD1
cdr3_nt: TGCAGCGTTGGAGACCGGGACAGGGTTGGCTACACCTTC
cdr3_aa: CSVGDRDRVGYTF

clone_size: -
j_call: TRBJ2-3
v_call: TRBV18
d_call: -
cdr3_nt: TGTGCCAGCTCAAACACCCGGGGGATCACAGATACGCAGTATTTT
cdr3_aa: CASSNTRGITDTQYF

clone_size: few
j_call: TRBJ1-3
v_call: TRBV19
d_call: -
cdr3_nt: TGTGCCAGTAGTTACAGGGATATCTCTGGAAACACCATATATTTT
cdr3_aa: CASSYRDISGNTIYF

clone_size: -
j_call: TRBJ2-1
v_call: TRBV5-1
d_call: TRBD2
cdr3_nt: TGCGCCAGCAGTGGGGGCGGGGGGGCCGCAAGCTACAATGAGCAGTTCTTC
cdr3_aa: CASSGGGGAASYNEQFF

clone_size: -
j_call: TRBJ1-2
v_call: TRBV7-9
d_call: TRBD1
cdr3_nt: TGTGCCAGCAGCTTATTAGGACAGGATGGCTACACCTTC
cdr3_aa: CASSLLGQDGYTF

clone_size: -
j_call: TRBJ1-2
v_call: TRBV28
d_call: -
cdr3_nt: TGTGCCAGCATACTCACAGGGTCAGGCTATGGCTACACCTTC
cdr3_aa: CASILTGSGYGYTF

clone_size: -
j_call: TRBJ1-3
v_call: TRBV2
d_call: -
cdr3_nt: TGTGCCAGCAGCACTTCGGACAGCTCTGGAAACACCATATATTTT
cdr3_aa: CASSTSDSSGNTIYF

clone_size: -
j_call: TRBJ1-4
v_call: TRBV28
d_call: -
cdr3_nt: TGTGCCAGCAGTTTGCAGGGCAATGAAAAACTGTTTTTT
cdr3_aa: CASSLQGNEKLFF

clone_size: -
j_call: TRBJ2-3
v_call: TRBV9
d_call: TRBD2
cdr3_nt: TGTGCCAGCAGCGCCATACCGGGACTAGCGGGCCGCACAGATACGCAGTATTTT
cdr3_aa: CASSAIPGLAGRTDTQYF

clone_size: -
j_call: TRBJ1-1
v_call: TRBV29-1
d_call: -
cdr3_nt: TGCAGCGTTGCGGGACTTGCTAAAACTGAAGCTTTCTTT
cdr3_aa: CSVAGLAKTEAFF

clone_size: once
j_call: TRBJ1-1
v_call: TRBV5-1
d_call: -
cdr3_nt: TGCGCCAGCAGCTTGGCGGGGAACCCCACTGAAGCTTTCTTT
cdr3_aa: CASSLAGNPTEAFF

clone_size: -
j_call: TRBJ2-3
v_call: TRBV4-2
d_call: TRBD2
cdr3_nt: TGTGCCAGCAGCCAAGAAGGCGGGGGAACAGATACGCAGTATTTT
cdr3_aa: CASSQEGGGTDTQYF

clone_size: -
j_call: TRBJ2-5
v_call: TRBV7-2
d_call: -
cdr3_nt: TGTGCCAGCAGCTACCGCCCGGGGACAACGTACCAAGAGACCCAGTACTTC
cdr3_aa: CASSYRPGTTYQETQYF

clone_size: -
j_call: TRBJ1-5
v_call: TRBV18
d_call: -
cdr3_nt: TGTGCCAGCTCACCAGACAGACTCCAGCCCCAGCATTTT
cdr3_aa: CASSPDRLQPQHF

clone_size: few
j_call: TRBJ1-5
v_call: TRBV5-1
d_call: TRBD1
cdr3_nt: TGCGCCAGCAGCACTACAGGGGTAGGTCAGCCCCAGCATTTT
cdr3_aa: CASSTTGVGQPQHF

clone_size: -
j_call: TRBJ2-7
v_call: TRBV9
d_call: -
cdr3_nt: TGTGCCAGCAGCGTAGCGCCGGTCTCCTACGAGCAGTACTTC
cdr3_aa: CASSVAPVSYEQYF

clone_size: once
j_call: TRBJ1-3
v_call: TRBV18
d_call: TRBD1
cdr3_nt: TGTGCCAGCTCACCCCCGTTCAGGGGGAGCTCCGGAAACACCATATATTTT
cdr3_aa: CASSPPFRGSSGNTIYF

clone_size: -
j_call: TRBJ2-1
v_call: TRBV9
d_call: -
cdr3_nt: TGTGCCAGCAGCGTAGGGTTTAGCGTCGGCAATGAGCAGTTCTTC
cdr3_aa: CASSVGFSVGNEQFF

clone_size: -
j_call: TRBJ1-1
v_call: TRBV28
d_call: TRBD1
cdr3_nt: TGTGCCAGCAGTGTACCGGGACAGGGGGGGATGAACACTGAAGCTTTCTTT
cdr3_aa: CASSVPGQGGMNTEAFF

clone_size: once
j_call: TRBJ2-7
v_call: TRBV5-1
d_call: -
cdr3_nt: TGCGCCAGCAGCAAGGGTGGGGGGTACGAGCAGTACTTC
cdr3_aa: CASSKGGGYEQYF

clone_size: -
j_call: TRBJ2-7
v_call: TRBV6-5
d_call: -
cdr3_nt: TGTGCCAGCAGTTACTGGTACGGCACAGGCGGCGAGCAGTACTTC
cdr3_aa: CASSYWYGTGGEQYF

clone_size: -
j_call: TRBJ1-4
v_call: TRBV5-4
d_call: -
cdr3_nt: TGTGCCAGCAGCTTCCCAGGGGATGGTGAAAAACTGTTTTTT
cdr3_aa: CASSFPGDGEKLFF

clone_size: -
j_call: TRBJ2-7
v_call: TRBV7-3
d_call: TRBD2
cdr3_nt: TGTGCCAGCAGCTTAAACGGGGGGGCACGCGAGCAGTACTTC
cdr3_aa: CASSLNGGAREQYF

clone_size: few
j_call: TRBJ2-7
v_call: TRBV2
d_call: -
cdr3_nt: TGTGCCAGCATAGGGGCTTCGAGTGGCGAGCAGTACTTC
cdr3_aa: CASIGASSGEQYF

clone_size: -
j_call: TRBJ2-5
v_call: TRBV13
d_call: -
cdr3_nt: TGTGCCAGCAGCTTCCGACAGAAAGAGACCCAGTACTTC
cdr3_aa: CASSFRQKETQYF

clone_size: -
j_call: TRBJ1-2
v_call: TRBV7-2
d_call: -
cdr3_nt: TGTGCCAGCAGGACGGGAGTAAACTATGGCTACACCTTC
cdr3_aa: CASRTGVNYGYTF

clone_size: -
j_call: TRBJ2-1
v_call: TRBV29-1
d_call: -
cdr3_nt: TGCAGCGCCCGCGAGGGGGTCTACAATGAGCAGTTCTTC
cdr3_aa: CSAREGVYNEQFF

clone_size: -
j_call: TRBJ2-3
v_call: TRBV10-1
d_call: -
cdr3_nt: TGCGCCAGCAGTGAGGGACTCACAGATACGCAGTATTTT
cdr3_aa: CASSEGLTDTQYF

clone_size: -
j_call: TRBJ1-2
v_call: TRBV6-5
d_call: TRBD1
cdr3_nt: TGTGCCAGCCGTCTTCAGGGGGACTATGGCTACACCTTC
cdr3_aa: CASRLQGDYGYTF

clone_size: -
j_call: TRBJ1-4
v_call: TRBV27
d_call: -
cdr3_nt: TGTGCCAGCAGCCAAAACTCTGCAACTAATGAAAAACTGTTTTTT
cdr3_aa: CASSQNSATNEKLFF

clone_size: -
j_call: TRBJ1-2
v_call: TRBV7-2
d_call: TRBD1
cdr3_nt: TGTGCCAGCAGCGATAGACAGGGGGCCTATGGCTACACCTTC
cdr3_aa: CASSDRQGAYGYTF

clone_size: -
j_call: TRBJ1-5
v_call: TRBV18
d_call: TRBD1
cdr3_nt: TGTGCCAGCTCATCCGGGACAGGGGGCATCCAGCCCCAGCATTTT
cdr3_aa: CASSSGTGGIQPQHF

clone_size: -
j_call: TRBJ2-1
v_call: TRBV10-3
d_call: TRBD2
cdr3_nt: TGTGCCATCAGTGTGGGAGGGGAGCAGTTCTTC
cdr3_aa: CAISVGGEQFF

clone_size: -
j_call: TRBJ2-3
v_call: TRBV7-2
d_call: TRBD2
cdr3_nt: TGTGCCAGCAGCCGCCGGCGGGGGGGCATACCAGATACGCAGTATTTT
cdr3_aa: CASSRRRGGIPDTQYF

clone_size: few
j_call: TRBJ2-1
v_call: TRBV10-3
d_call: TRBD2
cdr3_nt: TGTGCCATCAGTGAGCTTCCGACTAGCGGTTACAATGAGCAGTTCTTC
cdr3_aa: CAISELPTSGYNEQFF

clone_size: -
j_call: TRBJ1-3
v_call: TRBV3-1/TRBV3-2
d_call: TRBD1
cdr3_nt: TGTGCCAGCAGGTTTACAGGGGGGACAGGAAACACCATATATTTT
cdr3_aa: CASRFTGGTGNTIYF

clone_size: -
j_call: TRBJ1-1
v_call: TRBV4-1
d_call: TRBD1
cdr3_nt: TGCGCCAGCAGCCAAGTCGGGCTTGGGACAGCTGGTGAAGCTTTCTTT
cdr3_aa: CASSQVGLGTAGEAFF

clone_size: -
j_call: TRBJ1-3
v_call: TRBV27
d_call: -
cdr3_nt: TGTGCCAGCCGGGGACAAGGCCATGCTGGAAACACCATATATTTT
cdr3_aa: CASRGQGHAGNTIYF

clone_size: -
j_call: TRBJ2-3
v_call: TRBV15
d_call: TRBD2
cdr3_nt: TGTGCCACCAGCAAACAACTAGCGGGGGGCAGGGATACGCAGTATTTT
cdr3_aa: CATSKQLAGGRDTQYF

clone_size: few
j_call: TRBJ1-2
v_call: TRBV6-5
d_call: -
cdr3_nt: TGTGCCAGCAGTTTACAGCTAAACTATGGCTACACCTTC
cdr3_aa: CASSLQLNYGYTF

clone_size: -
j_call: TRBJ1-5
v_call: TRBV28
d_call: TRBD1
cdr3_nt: TGTGCCAGCAGAAGAGGGGGCGGAGCCAATCAGCCCCAGCATTTT
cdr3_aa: CASRRGGGANQPQHF

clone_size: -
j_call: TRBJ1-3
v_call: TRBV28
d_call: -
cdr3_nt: TGTGCCAGCAGTTTCCCCCGGACAATCTCTGGAAACACCATATATTTT
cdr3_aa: CASSFPRTISGNTIYF

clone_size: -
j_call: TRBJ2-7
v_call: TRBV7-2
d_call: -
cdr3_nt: TGTGCCAGCAGCGAGGTGATGGGTTCCGAGCAGTACTTC
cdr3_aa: CASSEVMGSEQYF

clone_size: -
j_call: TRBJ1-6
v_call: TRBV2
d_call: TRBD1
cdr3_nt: TGTGCCAGCAGGGGCCAGGGGGCATACTCACCCCTCCACTTT
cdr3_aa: CASRGQGAYSPLHF

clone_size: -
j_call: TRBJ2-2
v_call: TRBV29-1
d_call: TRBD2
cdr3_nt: TGCAGCACCCGGGGGGATACCGGGGAGCTGTTTTTT
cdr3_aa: CSTRGDTGELFF

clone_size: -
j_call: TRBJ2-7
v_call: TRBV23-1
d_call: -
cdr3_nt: TGCGCCAGCAGTCAAACGGCCAAAAACCCCAGGGACAAACAGACCTACGAGCAGTACTTC
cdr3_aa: CASSQTAKNPRDKQTYEQYF

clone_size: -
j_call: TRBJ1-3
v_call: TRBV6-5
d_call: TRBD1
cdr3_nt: TGTGCCAGCAGTTCTAGACCCCGGGACAGCCCAGGCACCATATATTTT
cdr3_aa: CASSSRPRDSPGTIYF

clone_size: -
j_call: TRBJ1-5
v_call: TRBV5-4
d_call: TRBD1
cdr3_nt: TGTGCCAGCAGTCCCGGACAGGGGGCGGATCAGCCCCAGCATTTT
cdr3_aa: CASSPGQGADQPQHF

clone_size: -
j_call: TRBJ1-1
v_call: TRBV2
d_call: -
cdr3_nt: TGTGCCAGCAGCAACTCAAACACTGAAGCTTTCTTT
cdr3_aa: CASSNSNTEAFF

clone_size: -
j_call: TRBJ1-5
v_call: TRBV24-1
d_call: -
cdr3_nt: TGTGCCACCAGTGATCCTCAACAGGGACGGTCCCAGCATTTT
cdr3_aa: CATSDPQQGRSQHF

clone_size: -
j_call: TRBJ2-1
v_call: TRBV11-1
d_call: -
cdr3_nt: TGTGCCAGCAGCTTGGTAGGACACTACGGCAATGAGCAGTTCTTC
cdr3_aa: CASSLVGHYGNEQFF

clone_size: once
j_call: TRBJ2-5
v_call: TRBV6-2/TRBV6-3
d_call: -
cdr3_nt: TGTGCCAGCAGTTCCACCCCCCAGGGTGGGGAGACCCAGTACTTC
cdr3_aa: CASSSTPQGGETQYF

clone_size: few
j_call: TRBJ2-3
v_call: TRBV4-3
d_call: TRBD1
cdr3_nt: TGCGCCAGCAGCCACAACAGGGGCGATACGCAGTATTTT
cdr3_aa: CASSHNRGDTQYF

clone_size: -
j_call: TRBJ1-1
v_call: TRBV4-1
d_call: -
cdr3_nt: TGCGCCAGCAGCCAAGATCGGGTGACGGGGACTGAAGCTTTCTTT
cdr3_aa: CASSQDRVTGTEAFF

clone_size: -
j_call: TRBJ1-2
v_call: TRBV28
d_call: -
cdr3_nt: TGTGCCAGCAGTTTATTTGTAGAAGGCTACACCTTC
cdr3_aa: CASSLFVEGYTF